These T cell receptor beta chains were read from a single sample in a study of blood T cell repertoires in COVID-19. Assay used: immunoSEQ multiplex PCR; TCRdb lists only in-frame clones, some missing. The sample has 100,000 to 150,000 clones, roughly 89% seen once. The sample taken for sequencing was PBMCs or T cells enriched from blood (not recorded which). All receptors come from a woman aged 30 to 39 who had recovered from COVID-19. CDR3s include the opening cysteine and the closing phenylalanine or tryptophan. Each record gives: V gene, D gene, J gene, clone size, CDR3 protein, CDR3 DNA. A D gene is named only where the DNA matches it firmly. Clone size, where shown, is once, few, many, or a class for clones that have expanded.

TRBV6-1	.	TRBJ2-5	.	CASSEEATKETQYF	TGTGCCAGCAGTGAAGAAGCAACTAAAGAGACCCAGTACTTC
TRBV19	TRBD2	TRBJ2-3	once	CASTDGAGGPGDTQYF	TGTGCCAGCACCGATGGAGCGGGAGGGCCGGGAGATACGCAGTATTTT
TRBV19	.	TRBJ2-2	many	CASSTRSGTGELFF	TGTGCCAGTAGTACCCGTTCAGGCACCGGGGAGCTGTTTTTT
TRBV4-2	TRBD1	TRBJ2-7	.	CASSFGTGDSYEQYF	TGTGCCAGCAGCTTTGGGACAGGAGACTCCTACGAGCAGTACTTC
TRBV6-5	.	TRBJ1-2	.	CASSYKGVTNYGYTF	TGTGCCAGCAGTTACAAGGGAGTTACTAACTATGGCTACACCTTC
TRBV18	TRBD2	TRBJ2-7	.	CASSPIAGREQYF	TGTGCCAGCTCACCCATAGCGGGACGCGAGCAGTACTTC
TRBV13	.	TRBJ1-1	.	CASTGTRDGEAFF	TGTGCCAGTACCGGGACACGAGACGGTGAAGCTTTCTTT
TRBV28	.	TRBJ1-1	.	CASTGGRGTEAFF	TGTGCCAGCACGGGGGGCAGGGGTACTGAAGCTTTCTTT
TRBV3-1/TRBV3-2	TRBD2	TRBJ2-7	many	CASSPGTGLTYEQYF	TGTGCCAGCAGCCCTGGAACGGGACTAACCTACGAGCAGTACTTC
TRBV7-9	.	TRBJ1-2	.	CASSLPKSSSNYGYTF	TGTGCCAGCAGCTTGCCTAAATCGTCTAGTAACTATGGCTACACCTTC
TRBV12-3/TRBV12-4	.	TRBJ2-1	.	CASSLRTTNEQFF	TGTGCCAGCAGTTTACGGACTACCAATGAGCAGTTCTTC
TRBV5-8	TRBD2	TRBJ2-3	.	CASSPGLAGSFADTQYF	TGTGCCAGCAGCCCTGGACTAGCGGGAAGTTTTGCAGATACGCAGTATTTT
TRBV4-2	TRBD1	TRBJ1-4	once	CASSQGGQSVEKLFF	TGTGCCAGCAGCCAGGGGGGACAGAGCGTCGAAAAACTGTTTTTT
TRBV7-2	.	TRBJ1-5	.	CASSPSSSNQPQHF	TGTGCCAGCAGCCCAAGCTCTAGCAATCAGCCCCAGCATTTT
TRBV4-3	.	TRBJ1-5	.	CASSQDNGDQPQHF	TGCGCCAGCAGCCAAGATAATGGAGATCAGCCCCAGCATTTT
TRBV4-1	TRBD1	TRBJ2-7	once	CASSQVSQGAYEQYF	TGCGCCAGCAGCCAAGTATCCCAGGGGGCCTACGAGCAGTACTTC
TRBV4-1	TRBD2	TRBJ2-4	.	CASSQEAGLAGRGVAKNIQYF	TGCGCCAGCAGCCAAGAAGCGGGACTAGCGGGGAGGGGTGTCGCCAAAAACATTCAGTACTTC
TRBV28	TRBD1	TRBJ2-7	.	CASSLWDRAYEQYF	TGTGCCAGCAGTTTGTGGGACAGGGCTTACGAGCAGTACTTC
TRBV27	TRBD1	TRBJ1-1	.	CASSGDRGAEAFF	TGTGCCAGCAGTGGGGACAGGGGAGCCGAAGCTTTCTTT
TRBV11-2	.	TRBJ1-2	.	CASTDKVGKPGGYTF	TGTGCCAGCACTGACAAGGTTGGCAAACCTGGTGGCTACACCTTC
TRBV5-4	.	TRBJ1-4	.	CASSLQGRDEKLFF	TGTGCCAGCAGCCTACAGGGAAGAGACGAAAAACTGTTTTTT
TRBV29-1	TRBD2	TRBJ2-7	.	CSVEVSGRVYEQYF	TGCAGCGTTGAAGTTAGCGGGAGGGTCTACGAGCAGTACTTC
TRBV29-1	TRBD2	TRBJ2-3	.	CSVESLGLAGVDTQYF	TGCAGCGTTGAAAGTTTGGGACTAGCGGGAGTGGATACGCAGTATTTT
TRBV4-2	.	TRBJ2-5	few	CASSQVSGSGETQYF	TGTGCCAGCAGCCAAGTGTCGGGGTCCGGAGAGACCCAGTACTTC
TRBV5-1	TRBD2	TRBJ2-2	.	CASSPTSGATGELFF	TGCGCCAGCAGCCCGACTAGCGGAGCGACCGGGGAGCTGTTTTTT
TRBV2	.	TRBJ2-2	.	CASKSNPLGTGELFF	TGTGCCAGCAAGTCCAACCCCCTAGGCACCGGGGAGCTGTTTTTT
TRBV2	TRBD1	TRBJ1-2	.	CASGTGARAF	TGTGCCAGCGGGACAGGGGCCCGCGCCTTC
TRBV4-1	TRBD1	TRBJ1-2	.	CASSQNLQGGYGYTF	TGCGCCAGCAGCCAAAATTTACAGGGGGGCTATGGCTACACCTTC
TRBV21-1	.	TRBJ2-7	.	CASRKTGRSYEQYF	TGTGCCAGCAGAAAGACAGGGCGATCCTACGAGCAGTACTTC
TRBV3-1/TRBV3-2	.	TRBJ1-2	.	CASSQCIFGGYTF	TGTGCCAGCAGCCAATGTATCTTCGGTGGCTACACCTTC
TRBV6-6	TRBD1	TRBJ2-3	.	CASKGASLIDTQYF	TGTGCCAGCAAGGGGGCTTCCCTTATCGATACGCAGTATTTT
TRBV5-6	.	TRBJ1-2	.	CASSHTGPGANYGYTF	TGTGCCAGCAGCCACACAGGACCAGGGGCAAACTATGGCTACACCTTC
TRBV18	TRBD2	TRBJ2-1	.	CASSTGLVSNEQFF	TGTGCCAGCTCAACGGGACTAGTAAGCAATGAGCAGTTCTTC
TRBV6-5	.	TRBJ1-3	.	CASSPTGLSGNTIYF	TGTGCCAGCTCACCTACAGGCCTCTCTGGAAACACCATATATTTT
TRBV30	.	TRBJ1-6	.	CAWKGVLNSPLHF	TGTGCCTGGAAGGGGGTCCTTAATTCACCCCTCCACTTT
TRBV7-2	.	TRBJ2-3	.	CASSLVVGGGTDTQYF	TGTGCCAGCAGCTTAGTGGTTGGCGGGGGCACAGATACGCAGTATTTT
TRBV6-2/TRBV6-3	TRBD2	TRBJ2-1	few	CASSSRLAGLSYNEQFF	TGTGCCAGCAGTTCCAGACTAGCGGGGCTCTCCTACAATGAGCAGTTCTTC
TRBV7-3	TRBD2	TRBJ2-5	.	CASSFGLAVQETQYF	TGTGCCAGCAGCTTCGGACTAGCGGTACAAGAGACCCAGTACTTC
TRBV11-2	TRBD2	TRBJ2-3	.	CASSGPGLSFYTQYF	TGTGCCAGCAGCGGGCCGGGACTATCGTTCTATACGCAGTATTTT
TRBV4-2	TRBD2	TRBJ2-1	.	CASSQESSGHYNEQFF	TGTGCCAGCAGCCAAGAATCTAGCGGGCATTACAATGAGCAGTTCTTC
TRBV29-1	TRBD1	TRBJ2-5	once	CSVGGDGTESMKTQYF	TGCAGCGTTGGGGGCGATGGGACAGAGAGCATGAAGACCCAGTACTTC
TRBV30	.	TRBJ1-6	.	CAWSTGSYSPLHF	TGTGCCTGGAGTACGGGGAGTTATTCACCCCTCCACTTT
TRBV7-9	.	TRBJ1-1	.	CASTLLTGNTEAFF	TGTGCCAGCACCCTCCTGACAGGGAACACTGAAGCTTTCTTT
TRBV7-2	.	TRBJ2-3	.	CASSLEVGLGGTDTQYF	TGTGCCAGCAGCTTAGAGGTCGGGCTAGGGGGCACAGATACGCAGTATTTT
TRBV5-1	TRBD2	TRBJ2-3	.	CASSILAGVPDTQYF	TGCGCCAGCAGCATACTAGCGGGAGTCCCCGATACGCAGTATTTT
TRBV15	TRBD1	TRBJ2-2	.	CATSIIGQGRPGELFF	TGTGCCACCAGCATTATTGGACAGGGAAGACCCGGGGAGCTGTTTTTT
TRBV7-6	.	TRBJ2-7	.	CASSLRPSESSYEQYF	TGTGCCAGCAGCTTACGTCCTAGCGAGAGCTCCTACGAGCAGTACTTC
TRBV27	TRBD1	TRBJ1-2	.	CASSSAGTGAANYGYTF	TGTGCCAGCAGTTCCGCCGGGACAGGGGCCGCCAACTATGGCTACACCTTC
TRBV19	TRBD1	TRBJ1-1	.	CASRGQGRYTEAFF	TGTGCCAGTAGAGGACAGGGTAGGTACACTGAAGCTTTCTTT
TRBV5-1	TRBD2	TRBJ2-2	.	CASSFVAGEGGAGELFF	TGCGCCAGCAGCTTCGTAGCGGGAGAGGGGGGCGCCGGGGAGCTGTTTTTT
TRBV30	TRBD1	TRBJ2-5	.	CAWSLGQGLETQYF	TGTGCCTGGAGTTTGGGACAGGGGTTAGAGACCCAGTACTTC
TRBV6-6	TRBD1	TRBJ1-2	.	CASRHGQGGGYTF	TGTGCCAGCCGCCATGGACAGGGAGGAGGCTACACCTTC
TRBV24-1	.	TRBJ2-5	.	CATSDQGGQETQYF	TGTGCCACCAGTGACCAGGGCGGACAAGAGACCCAGTACTTC
TRBV12-3/TRBV12-4	.	TRBJ1-3	.	CASSPSSGNTIYF	TGTGCCAGCAGTCCCAGCTCTGGAAACACCATATATTTT
TRBV6-1	.	TRBJ1-1	.	CASSEDRRTVENEAFF	TGTGCCAGCAGTGAAGATAGGAGGACAGTAGAAAATGAAGCTTTCTTT
TRBV20-1	.	TRBJ2-5	.	CSARAGETQYF	TGCAGTGCTAGGGCAGGGGAGACCCAGTACTTC